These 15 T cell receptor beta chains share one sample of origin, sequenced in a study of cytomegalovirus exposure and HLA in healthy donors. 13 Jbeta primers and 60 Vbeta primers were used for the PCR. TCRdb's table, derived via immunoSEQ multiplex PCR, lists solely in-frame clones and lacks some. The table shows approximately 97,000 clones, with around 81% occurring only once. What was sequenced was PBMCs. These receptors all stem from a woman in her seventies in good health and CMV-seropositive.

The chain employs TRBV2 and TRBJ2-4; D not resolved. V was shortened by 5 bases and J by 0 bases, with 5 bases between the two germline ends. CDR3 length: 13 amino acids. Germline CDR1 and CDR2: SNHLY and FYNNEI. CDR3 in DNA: TGTGCCAGCAGTTCTCTAGCCAAAAACATTCAGTACTTC. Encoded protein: CASSSLAKNIQYF.

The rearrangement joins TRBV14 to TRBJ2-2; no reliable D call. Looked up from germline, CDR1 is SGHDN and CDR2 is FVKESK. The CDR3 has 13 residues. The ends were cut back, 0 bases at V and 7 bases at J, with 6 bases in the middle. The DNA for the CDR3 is TGTGCCAGCAGCCAAGATGTCGGCGGGGAGCTGTTTTTT. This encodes CASSQDVGGELFF.

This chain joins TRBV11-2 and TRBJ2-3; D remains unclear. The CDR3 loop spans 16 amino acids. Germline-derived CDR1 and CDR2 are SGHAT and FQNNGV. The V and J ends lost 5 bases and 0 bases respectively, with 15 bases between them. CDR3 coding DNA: TGTGCCAGCAGCCCCCTAGGTGGTACCAGCACAGATACGCAGTATTTT. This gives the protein CASSPLGGTSTDTQYF.

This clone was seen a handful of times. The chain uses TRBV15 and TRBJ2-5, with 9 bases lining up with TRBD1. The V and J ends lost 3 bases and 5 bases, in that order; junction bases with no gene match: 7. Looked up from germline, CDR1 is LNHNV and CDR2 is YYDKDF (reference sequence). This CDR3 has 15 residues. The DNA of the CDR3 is TGTGCCACCAGCAGTCCCGGGACAGGGCCGGAGACCCAGTACTTC. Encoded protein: CATSSPGTGPETQYF.

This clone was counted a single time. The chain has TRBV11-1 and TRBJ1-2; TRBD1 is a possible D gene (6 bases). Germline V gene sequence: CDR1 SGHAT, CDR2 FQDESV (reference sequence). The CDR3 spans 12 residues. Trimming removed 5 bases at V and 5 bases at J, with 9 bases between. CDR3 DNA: TGTGCCAGCAGCACCACAGGGTATGGCTACACCTTC. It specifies CASSTTGYGYTF.

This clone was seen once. CDR3 in DNA: TGCAGCGTTCCTACAGGGTACGGCTACACCTTC. Protein: CSVPTGYGYTF. This chain joins TRBV29-1 and TRBJ1-2; a possible D gene is TRBD1 (6 bases). The CDR3 is made up of 11 amino acids. In germline, CDR1 is SQVTM, CDR2 ANQGSEA. V shed 5 bases and J shed 8 bases, with 12 bases lying between them.

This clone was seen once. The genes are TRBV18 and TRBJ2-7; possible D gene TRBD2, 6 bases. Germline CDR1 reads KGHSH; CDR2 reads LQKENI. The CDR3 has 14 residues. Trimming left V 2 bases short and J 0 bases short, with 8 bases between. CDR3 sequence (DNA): TGTGCCAGCTCACCAATGACTAGCTCCTACGAGCAGTACTTC. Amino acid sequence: CASSPMTSSYEQYF. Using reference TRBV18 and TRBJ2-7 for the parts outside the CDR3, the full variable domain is NAGVMQNPRHLVRRRGQEARLRCSPMKGHSHVYWYRQLPEEGLKFMVYLQKENIIDESGMPKERFSAEFPKEGPSILRIQQVVRGDSAAYFCASSPMTSSYEQYFGPGTRLTVT.

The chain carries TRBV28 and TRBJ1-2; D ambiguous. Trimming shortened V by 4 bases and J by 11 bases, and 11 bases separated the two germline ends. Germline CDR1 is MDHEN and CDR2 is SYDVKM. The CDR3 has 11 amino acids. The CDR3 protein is CASSYREGYTF. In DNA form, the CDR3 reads TGTGCCAGCAGTTATAGGGAGGGATACACCTTC.

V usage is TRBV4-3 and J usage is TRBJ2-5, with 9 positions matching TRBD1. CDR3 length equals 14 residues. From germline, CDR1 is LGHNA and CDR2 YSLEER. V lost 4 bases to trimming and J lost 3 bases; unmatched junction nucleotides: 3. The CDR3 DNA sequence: TGCGCCAGCAGCCCTTGGACAGGGGAAGAGACCCAGTACTTC. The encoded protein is CASSPWTGEETQYF.

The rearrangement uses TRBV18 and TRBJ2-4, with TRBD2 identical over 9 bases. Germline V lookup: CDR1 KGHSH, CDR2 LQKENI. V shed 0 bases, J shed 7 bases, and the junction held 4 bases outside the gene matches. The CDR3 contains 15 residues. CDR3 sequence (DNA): TGTGCCAGCTCACCACCGAGAACTAGCGGGAACATTCAGTACTTC. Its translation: CASSPPRTSGNIQYF. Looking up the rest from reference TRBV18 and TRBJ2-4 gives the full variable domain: NAGVMQNPRHLVRRRGQEARLRCSPMKGHSHVYWYRQLPEEGLKFMVYLQKENIIDESGMPKERFSAEFPKEGPSILRIQQVVRGDSAAYFCASSPPRTSGNIQYFGAGTRLSVL.

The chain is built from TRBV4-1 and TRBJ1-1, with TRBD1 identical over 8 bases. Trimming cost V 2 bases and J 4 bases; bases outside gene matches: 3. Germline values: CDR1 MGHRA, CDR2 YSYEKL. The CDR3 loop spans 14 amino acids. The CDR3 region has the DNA TGCGCCAGCAGCCAACTAGGACAGGGCACTGAAGCTTTCTTT. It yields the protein CASSQLGQGTEAFF.

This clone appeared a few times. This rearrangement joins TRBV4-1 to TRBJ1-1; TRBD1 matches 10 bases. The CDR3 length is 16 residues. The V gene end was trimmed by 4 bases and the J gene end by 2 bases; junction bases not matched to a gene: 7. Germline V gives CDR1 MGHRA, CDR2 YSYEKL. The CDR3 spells CASSPRDRGGNTEAFF. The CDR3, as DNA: TGCGCCAGCAGCCCCCGGGACAGGGGTGGAAACACTGAAGCTTTCTTT.

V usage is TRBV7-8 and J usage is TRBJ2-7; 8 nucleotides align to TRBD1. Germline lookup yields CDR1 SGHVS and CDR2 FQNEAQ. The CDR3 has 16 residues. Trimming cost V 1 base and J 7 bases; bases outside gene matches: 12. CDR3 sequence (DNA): TGTGCCAGCAGCTTAGAATTGGGCAGGGGGCGAGGTGAGCAGTACTTC. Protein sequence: CASSLELGRGRGEQYF. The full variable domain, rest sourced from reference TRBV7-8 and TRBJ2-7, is GAGVSQSPRYKVAKRGQDVALRCDPISGHVSLFWYQQALGQGPEFLTYFQNEAQLDKSGLPSDRFFAERPEGSVSTLKIQRTQQEDSAVYLCASSLELGRGRGEQYFGPGTRLTVT.

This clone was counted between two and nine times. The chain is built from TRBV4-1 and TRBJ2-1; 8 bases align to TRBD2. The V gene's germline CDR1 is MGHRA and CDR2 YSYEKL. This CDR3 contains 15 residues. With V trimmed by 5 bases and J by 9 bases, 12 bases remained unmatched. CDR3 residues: CASSIRAGESSEQFF. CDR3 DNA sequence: TGCGCCAGCAGCATCCGAGCGGGAGAATCGTCTGAGCAGTTCTTC.

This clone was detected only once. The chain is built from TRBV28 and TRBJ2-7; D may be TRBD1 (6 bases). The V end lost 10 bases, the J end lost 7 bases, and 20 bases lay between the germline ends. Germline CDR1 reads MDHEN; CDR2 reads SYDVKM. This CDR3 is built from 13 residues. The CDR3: CATEQGPLLEQYF. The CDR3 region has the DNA TGTGCCACCGAACAGGGACCGTTATTGGAGCAGTACTTC.